A single sample is the source of the 11 T cell receptor beta chains below, sequenced in a study of shared clonotypes between healthy human individuals. Sequencing used immunoSEQ multiplex PCR; TCRdb keeps in-frame clones, though not all of them. The sample yields about 1 million clones, 70% to 80% seen once. Sequenced material: memory CD4+ T cells sorted from blood. The subset here: CD45RA-negative fraction. The source is a man younger than 35 in good health.

The gene calls are TRBV11-3 and TRBJ2-7; unclear D gene. Trimming took 5 bases from V and 2 from J, leaving 16 bases between them. Germline CDR1 is SGHNT and CDR2 is YENEEA. The CDR3 sequence is 15 residues long. The CDR3 DNA reads TGTGCCAGCAGCCCAGTAGAGGAAAGCGCCTACGAGCAGTACTTC. This sequence encodes CASSPVEESAYEQYF.

The gene calls are TRBV19 and TRBJ2-3; 12 bases agree with TRBD2. Germline V gene data show CDR1 as LNHDA and CDR2 as SQIVND (reference sequence). The CDR3 length is 16 residues. The trim removed 5 bases at V and 4 bases at J, leaving 7 bases unmatched. This chain's CDR3 is CASSLWTSGTSDTQYF. CDR3 sequence (DNA): TGTGCCAGTAGTCTTTGGACTAGCGGGACCTCAGATACGCAGTATTTT.

This clone was seen a handful of times. The same CDR3 can be traced to other DNA sequences in this sample. This sequence joins TRBV5-6 and TRBJ1-2; D may be TRBD1 (6 bases). The CDR3 has 11 amino acids. The germline CDR1 and CDR2 sequences are SGHDT and YYEEEE. The V and J ends lost 4 bases and 7 bases respectively, with 8 bases between them. CDR3 residues: CASSLTGGYTF. CDR3 DNA sequence: TGTGCCAGCAGCCTGACAGGTGGCTACACCTTC.

This CDR3 is CASSLNVGGQGARETQYF. CDR3 bases: TGTGCCAGCAGCTTGAATGTGGGCGGACAGGGGGCAAGAGAGACCCAGTACTTC. The rearrangement uses TRBV7-8 and TRBJ2-5; 11 positions match TRBD1. Germline V gene data show CDR1 as SGHVS and CDR2 as FQNEAQ. CDR3 length equals 18 residues. With 3 bases clipped from V and 4 bases from J, the junction kept 13 bases outside the gene matches.

The CDR3 reads CASSFRGANTGELFF. DNA for the CDR3: TGTGCCAGCAGCTTCAGGGGCGCGAACACCGGGGAGCTGTTTTTT. The rearrangement uses TRBV5-6 and TRBJ2-2, with a tentative D call TRBD1 (6 bases). The CDR3 totals 15 residues. The V gene lost 2 bases and the J gene lost 0 bases, with 8 bases spanning the gap. The V gene's germline CDR1 is SGHDT and CDR2 YYEEEE.

This clone was seen just once. This rearrangement joins TRBV18 to TRBJ1-2; TRBD1 is a possible D gene (5 bases). Trimming removed 2 bases at V and 0 bases at J, with 10 bases between. This CDR3 is built from 15 residues. Per germline, CDR1 KGHSH and CDR2 LQKENI. The DNA for the CDR3 is TGTGCCAGCTCACCAATGGCAGGGCCTAACTATGGCTACACCTTC. This codes for CASSPMAGPNYGYTF.

The CDR3 spells CASSFGDRMNTEAFF. In DNA, the CDR3 is TGTGCCAGCAGCTTTGGGGACAGGATGAACACTGAAGCTTTCTTT. This chain links TRBV5-5 with TRBJ1-1, with 8 bases matching TRBD1. The germline V gene encodes CDR1 SGHKS and CDR2 YYEKEE (reference sequence). J lost 0 bases, V lost 2 bases, and 3 bases had no gene match. The CDR3 contains 15 residues. Using reference TRBV5-5 and TRBJ1-1 for the parts outside the CDR3, the full variable domain is DAGVTQSPTHLIKTRGQQVTLRCSPISGHKSVSWYQQVLGQGPQFIFQYYEKEERGRGNFPDRFSARQFPNYSSELNVNALLLGDSALYLCASSFGDRMNTEAFFGQGTRLTVV.

In its sample, this clone was seen a few times. Other nucleotide sequences from this sample produce the same CDR3. The CDR3 protein is CAWSVGRNTEAFF. DNA of the CDR3: TGTGCCTGGAGTGTAGGGAGGAACACTGAAGCTTTCTTT. V is TRBV30 and J is TRBJ1-1; D is ambiguous. The germline gives CDR1 GTSNPN, CDR2 SVGIG (reference sequence). This CDR3 has 13 amino acids. Trimming stripped 0 bases from V and 1 base from J, with 6 bases between.

J is TRBJ2-7 and V is TRBV10-3; no firm D call. The CDR3 has 15 residues. Germline loops: CDR1 ENHRY, CDR2 SYGVKD. V was trimmed by 8 bases and J by 6 bases, leaving 23 bases between them. The CDR3, as DNA: TGTGCCATCCGACCCTCGGATGGGTCCCGCCTCGAGCAGTACTTC. Protein sequence: CAIRPSDGSRLEQYF.

The rearrangement links TRBV30 to TRBJ2-2; D remains unclear. The V end lost 0 bases, the J end lost 4 bases, and 12 bases lay between the germline ends. Germline-derived CDR1 and CDR2 are GTSNPN and SVGIG (reference sequence). The CDR3 has 15 amino acids. The CDR3 loop reads CAWSVGPMSTGELFF. In DNA form, the CDR3 reads TGTGCCTGGAGTGTGGGCCCGATGAGCACCGGGGAGCTGTTTTTT.

This clone was seen a single time. CDR3 sequence (DNA): TGTGCCAGCAGTTTCAAGCAGTACACAGATACGCAGTATTTT. It encodes CASSFKQYTDTQYF. J is TRBJ2-3 and V is TRBV28, with unresolved D. Germline CDR1 is MDHEN and CDR2 is SYDVKM. Trimming left V 3 bases short and J 2 bases short, with 9 bases between. This CDR3 is built from 14 residues.